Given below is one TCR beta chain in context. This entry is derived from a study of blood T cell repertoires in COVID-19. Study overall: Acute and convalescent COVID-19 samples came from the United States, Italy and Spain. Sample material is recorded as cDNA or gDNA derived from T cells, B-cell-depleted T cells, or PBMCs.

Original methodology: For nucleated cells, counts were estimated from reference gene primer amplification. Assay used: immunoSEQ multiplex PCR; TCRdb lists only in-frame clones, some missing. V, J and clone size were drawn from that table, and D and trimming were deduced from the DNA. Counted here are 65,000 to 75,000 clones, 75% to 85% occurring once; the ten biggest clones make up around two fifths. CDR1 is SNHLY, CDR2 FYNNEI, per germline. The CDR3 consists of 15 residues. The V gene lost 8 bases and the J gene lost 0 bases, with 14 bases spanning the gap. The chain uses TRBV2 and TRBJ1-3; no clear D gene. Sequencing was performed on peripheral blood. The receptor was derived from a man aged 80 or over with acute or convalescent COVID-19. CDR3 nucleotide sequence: TGTGCCAGCGCGCCCGGACTGACCTCTGGAAACACCATATATTTT. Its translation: CASAPGLTSGNTIYF. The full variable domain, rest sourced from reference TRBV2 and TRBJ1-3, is EPEVTQTPSHQVTQMGQEVILRCVPISNHLYFYWYRQILGQKVEFLVSFYNNEISEKSEIFDDQFSVERPDGSNFTLKIRSTKLEDSAMYFCASAPGLTSGNTIYFGEGSWLTVV.